What follows are 11 T cell receptor beta chains derived from one specimen sequenced in a study of cytomegalovirus exposure and HLA in healthy donors. The study ran its PCR with 60 Vbeta and 13 Jbeta primers. Profiling relied on immunoSEQ multiplex PCR, and the TCRdb table lists in-frame clones only, not all of them. Seen here are 140,000 to 150,000 clones, about three quarters observed once, and the top ten hold about 1.7%. The sample taken for sequencing was PBMCs. The receptor source for this set is a woman aged 30 to 39 in good health and CMV-seronegative.

This chain connects TRBV2 to TRBJ2-3; 8 positions match TRBD2. Germline assignment: CDR1 SNHLY and CDR2 FYNNEI. CDR3 size: 15 residues. The ends lost 6 bases at V and 2 bases at J; junction bases unmatched: 7. CDR3 in DNA: TGTGCCAGCAGGCTTGGCGGGGGGTTCACAGATACGCAGTATTTT. Translating it yields CASRLGGGFTDTQYF.

V gene TRBV25-1 combines with J gene TRBJ2-3, with a tentative D call TRBD2 (7 bases). CDR1 MGHDK and CDR2 SYGVNS come from the germline V gene. The CDR3 loop spans 14 amino acids. Trimming removed 2 bases from V and 5 bases from J, with 11 bases in between. CDR3 DNA sequence: TGTGCCAGCAGTGAAAGGGGGACTAAAGATACGCAGTATTTT. This translates into CASSERGTKDTQYF. The full variable domain, its missing parts supplied by reference TRBV25-1 and TRBJ2-3, is EADIYQTPRYLVIGTGKKITLECSQTMGHDKMYWYQQDPGMELHLIHYSYGVNSTEKGDLSSESTVSRIRTEHFPLTLESARPSHTSQYLCASSERGTKDTQYFGPGTRLTVL.

This sequence joins TRBV6-1 and TRBJ2-1, with TRBD2 identical over 12 bases. Trimming cost V 1 base and J 7 bases; bases outside gene matches: 2. Germline V gives CDR1 MNHNS, CDR2 SASEGT. The CDR3 sequence is 15 residues long. The CDR3 DNA reads TGTGCCAGCAGTGAAGTCCTAGCGGGGGGGAATGAGCAGTTCTTC. This codes for CASSEVLAGGNEQFF.

The chain joins TRBV6-1 to TRBJ2-7; 8 bases align to TRBD1. The V gene's germline CDR1 is MNHNS and CDR2 SASEGT. This CDR3 spans 13 amino acids. Losses at the gene ends were 8 bases for V and 3 bases for J; bases not matched to a gene: 6. DNA for the CDR3: TGTGCCAGCGCAGGAGACAGGGGCTACGAGCAGTACTTC. Residues: CASAGDRGYEQYF.

The chain uses TRBV5-4 and TRBJ1-2; no firm D call. Between the trimmed V and J ends, which lost 0 bases and 1 base, there was a span of 10 bases. There are 15 residues in the CDR3. Germline V gene lookup returns CDR1 SGHNT and CDR2 YYREEE (reference sequence). As DNA, the CDR3 is TGTGCCAGCAGCTTGGAGGCCAGAGGTAACTATGGCTACACCTTC. It yields the protein CASSLEARGNYGYTF.

The chain has TRBV5-1 and TRBJ1-1; D is uncertain. V shed 4 bases and J shed 5 bases, with 12 bases lying between them. Per the germline V gene, CDR1 is SGHRS and CDR2 is YFSETQ. The CDR3 totals 13 residues. The CDR3, as DNA: TGCGCCAGCAGCATAGGGAGCTTAACTGAAGCTTTCTTT. Protein: CASSIGSLTEAFF.

This chain joins TRBV6-1 and TRBJ2-3; 11 bases are shared with TRBD2. CDR1 MNHNS and CDR2 SASEGT come from the germline V gene. The CDR3 has 15 residues. V shed 10 bases, J shed 6 bases, and the junction held 12 bases outside the gene matches. In DNA, the CDR3 is TGTGCCATCCAGGCGGCTAGCGGGGGGTCGGATACGCAGTATTTT. Translated: CAIQAASGGSDTQYF.

The chain carries TRBV29-1 and TRBJ1-2; 9 nucleotides line up with TRBD1. This CDR3 comprises 14 residues. Looked up from germline, CDR1 is SQVTM and CDR2 is ANQGSEA. J gave up 6 bases and V 6 bases, and 11 bases lay outside the gene matches. The DNA for the CDR3 is TGCAGCGTGAGAGATACAGGGGGCTCGGATGGCTACACCTTC. This sequence encodes CSVRDTGGSDGYTF.

The V call is TRBV2, the J call TRBJ1-2; 8 positions match TRBD1. The CDR3 length is 17 residues. The trim removed 5 bases at V and 5 bases at J, leaving 16 bases unmatched. CDR1 SNHLY and CDR2 FYNNEI come from the germline V gene. The DNA for the CDR3 is TGTGCCAGCAGTCCTCTACACGGACAGGGCGTTGATTATGGCTACACCTTC. It specifies CASSPLHGQGVDYGYTF.

This clone was seen more than once but under ten times. The chain joins TRBV30 to TRBJ1-2; D gene unclear. The germline V gene has CDR1 GTSNPN and CDR2 SVGIG (reference sequence). The CDR3 totals 15 residues. V lost 1 base, J lost 7 bases, and 19 bases lay in between. This CDR3 reads CAWSGSMRGVGGYTF. CDR3 DNA sequence: TGTGCCTGGAGTGGGTCTATGCGGGGAGTAGGTGGCTACACCTTC.

This chain connects TRBV6-1 to TRBJ2-7; 9 nucleotides line up with TRBD2. CDR1 and CDR2 (germline): MNHNS, SASEGT. This CDR3 is 13 amino acids long. The junction had 5 bases not matched to a gene; V was cut back by 7 bases and J by 4 bases. CDR3 residues: CASTSSGVYEQYF. CDR3 nucleotides: TGTGCCAGCACGTCTAGCGGGGTTTACGAGCAGTACTTC.